The 2 T cell receptor beta chains presented below share a single source sample, sequenced in a study of cytomegalovirus exposure and HLA in healthy donors. The primer mix had 60 Vbeta and 13 Jbeta primers. TCRdb's table, derived via immunoSEQ multiplex PCR, lists solely in-frame clones and lacks some. This table holds 150,000 to 200,000 clones, 75% to 85% found once. Input material: PBMCs. The source of these receptors is a woman aged 50 to 60 in good health and CMV-seropositive.

This clone was found a few times. J is TRBJ1-6 and V is TRBV12-5; D uncertain. Looked up from germline, CDR1 is LGHNT and CDR2 is FRNRAP. This CDR3 contains 13 residues. V gave up 3 bases and J gave up 9 bases, with 9 bases separating them. CDR3 sequence reads: CASGFEGRSPLHF. CDR3 nucleotides: TGTGCTAGTGGTTTTGAGGGTCGTTCACCCCTCCACTTT.

CDR3 region: CASSMGTGASDTQYF. The CDR3 coding sequence is TGTGCCAGTAGTATGGGGACAGGGGCCTCAGATACGCAGTATTTT. The chain combines TRBV19 with TRBJ2-3; 10 bases are a match to TRBD1. The CDR3 consists of 15 residues. The V and J ends lost 3 bases and 4 bases, in that order; junction bases with no gene match: 4. Germline CDR1 LNHDA, CDR2 SQIVND (reference sequence).